One sample yielded the 18 T cell receptor beta chains listed below, sequenced in a study of identical twins. TCRdb called the 5' RACE reads again in MiXCR, with one record for every CDR3 protein. Of roughly 250,000 distinct CDR3 sequences detected, 11% to 15% appear once; the ten largest clones hold approximately 9.3%. Sequenced material: memory (CD45RO+) T cells sorted from blood. The receptor set was obtained from a woman aged 18-29 years in good health.

V is TRBV11-2 and J is TRBJ1-4; TRBD1 agrees at 8 bases. This CDR3 is built from 18 residues. CDR1 and CDR2 (germline): SGHAT, FQNNGV. Germline trimming cut 0 bases from V and 3 bases from J; bases unmatched to any gene: 9. The CDR3 protein is CASSLDPTGGLSNEKLFF. DNA for the CDR3: TGTGCCAGCAGCTTAGACCCAACAGGGGGTTTGTCTAATGAAAAACTGTTTTTT.

The chain couples TRBV18 to TRBJ2-6, with D possibly TRBD2 on 6 matching bases. Germline loops: CDR1 KGHSH, CDR2 LQKENI. Trimming shortened V by 0 bases and J by 4 bases, and 13 bases separated the two germline ends. The CDR3 spans 17 residues. CDR3 sequence: CASSPPIGSLGANVLTF. The CDR3 DNA reads TGTGCCAGCTCACCACCGATCGGGAGTCTCGGGGCCAACGTCCTGACTTTC.

This clonotype was detected a few times. The chain has TRBV14 and TRBJ2-7; a weak D match, TRBD2 (5 bases). CDR1 and CDR2 (germline): SGHDN, FVKESK. The V and J ends lost 4 bases and 7 bases respectively, with 14 bases between them. CDR3 size: 13 residues. The CDR3 nucleotides read TGTGCCAGCAGCCGCCATCATGGGAGAGAGCAGTACTTC. Translating it yields CASSRHHGREQYF.

This clonotype was counted only a few times. This chain uses TRBV7-2 with TRBJ2-7, with D perhaps given as TRBD1 or TRBD2 (5 bases each). The CDR3 length is 15 residues. The V and J ends lost 0 bases and 2 bases respectively, with 11 bases between them. CDR1 and CDR2 from the germline V gene are SGHTA and FQGNSA. The CDR3 region has the DNA TGTGCCAGCAGCTTAGCGGGGACGGATACCTACGAGCAGTACTTC. This gives the protein CASSLAGTDTYEQYF. Variable domain in full (rest from reference TRBV7-2 and TRBJ2-7): GAGVSQSPSNKVTEKGKDVELRCDPISGHTALYWYRQSLGQGLEFLIYFQGNSAPDKSGLPSDRFSAERTGGSVSTLTIQRTQQEDSAVYLCASSLAGTDTYEQYFGPGTRLTVT.

The table lists this clonotype with a few counts. V is TRBV2 and J is TRBJ1-6; perhaps TRBD1 as D (5 bases). Germline V gives CDR1 SNHLY, CDR2 FYNNEI. The CDR3 is made up of 14 amino acids. The ends were cut back, 7 bases at V and 11 bases at J, with 18 bases in the middle. The CDR3 region has the DNA TGTGCCAGCAACCCGACGGGGGGAACGACACCCCTCCACTTT. Protein: CASNPTGGTTPLHF.

This chain uses TRBV7-2 with TRBJ2-1; no reliable D call. Germline CDR1 reads SGHTA; CDR2 reads FQGNSA. The ends were cut back, 4 bases at V and 5 bases at J, with 9 bases in the middle. There are 13 residues in the CDR3. As DNA, the CDR3 is TGTGCCAGCAGCTCCCTGTCTAACAATGAGCAGTTCTTC. Translating gives CASSSLSNNEQFF.

The gene calls are TRBV11-2 and TRBJ2-7; D is undetermined. Trimming cost V 5 bases and J 3 bases, with 17 bases left between them. Germline V gene sequence: CDR1 SGHAT, CDR2 FQNNGV. The CDR3 runs 15 residues. CDR3 amino acids: CASSAATGLSYEQYF. Here the CDR3 DNA reads TGTGCCAGCAGCGCCGCTACGGGTCTAAGCTACGAGCAGTACTTC.

This clonotype was observed many times. The V call is TRBV20-1, the J call TRBJ1-1, with D hard to call. Trimming shortened V by 3 bases and J by 4 bases, and 12 bases separated the two germline ends. The germline V gene has CDR1 DFQATT and CDR2 SNEGSKA (reference sequence). This CDR3 has 13 amino acids. The CDR3 DNA follows: TGCAGTGCTAGGGTTTCGGGAATCACTGAAGCTTTCTTT. Protein sequence: CSARVSGITEAFF.

V usage is TRBV5-1 and J usage is TRBJ2-5; maybe TRBD2 (5 bases). Germline V gene lookup returns CDR1 SGHRS and CDR2 YFSETQ. The CDR3 length is 14 residues. Between the trimmed V and J ends, which lost 2 bases and 0 bases, there was a span of 8 bases. CDR3 residues: CASSLAVNQETQYF. In DNA form, the CDR3 reads TGCGCCAGCAGCTTAGCGGTAAACCAAGAGACCCAGTACTTC.

The chain is built from TRBV29-1 and TRBJ1-1; TRBD1 aligns across 7 bases. Germline V gene data show CDR1 as SQVTM and CDR2 as ANQGSEA. This CDR3 contains 13 residues. The V and J ends lost 7 bases and 5 bases, in that order; junction bases with no gene match: 10. CDR3 DNA sequence: TGCAGCGGTTCCGGGACAGCGTTAACTGAAGCTTTCTTT. Amino acids: CSGSGTALTEAFF.

This clonotype showed up just a few times. The chain is built from TRBV12-3 or TRBV12-4 and TRBJ1-5, with D possibly matching TRBD1 (6 bases). V lost 5 bases, J lost 3 bases, and 11 bases lay in between. The CDR3 has 14 amino acids. CDR3 in DNA: TGTGCCAGCAGTCCCGGACAGCTCAATCAGCCCCAGCATTTT. It is translated as CASSPGQLNQPQHF.

The chain recombines TRBV15 with TRBJ2-1; D gene unclear. The CDR3 loop spans 13 amino acids. Germline V gene sequence: CDR1 LNHNV, CDR2 YYDKDF (reference sequence). Trimming pared 0 bases from V and 12 bases from J, leaving 12 bases between. CDR3 sequence: CATSRDRAGGQFF. The CDR3 bases are TGTGCCACCAGCAGAGATCGCGCTGGCGGGCAGTTCTTC.

This rearrangement joins TRBV11-2 to TRBJ2-1, with 8 positions matching TRBD2. CDR1 SGHAT and CDR2 FQNNGV come from the germline V gene. V lost 4 bases to trimming and J lost 7 bases; unmatched junction nucleotides: 12. The CDR3 sequence is 16 residues long. DNA of the CDR3: TGTGCCAGCAGCTATTACGGCGGGAGGAAAGGGAATGAGCAGTTCTTC. It is translated as CASSYYGGRKGNEQFF.

The rearrangement links TRBV18 to TRBJ2-2; maybe TRBD1 (5 bases). Germline-derived CDR1 and CDR2 are KGHSH and LQKENI. V was shortened by 3 bases and J by 7 bases, with 9 bases between the two germline ends. This CDR3 spans 13 amino acids. In DNA form, the CDR3 reads TGTGCCAGCTCACCTGAAGGGGTCGGGGAGCTGTTTTTT. This translates into CASSPEGVGELFF.

This clonotype occurred many times. The DNA for the CDR3 is TGTGCCAGCTCTCCTTCTGGCTATGGCTACACCTTC. It is translated as CASSPSGYGYTF. This chain uses TRBV18 with TRBJ1-2; D not certain. Germline V gives CDR1 KGHSH, CDR2 LQKENI. The ends were cut back, 6 bases at V and 4 bases at J, with 9 bases in the middle. The CDR3 covers 12 residues.

This clonotype appeared many times. The chain has TRBV6-5 and TRBJ1-2; D is uncertain. V was clipped by 5 bases and J by 6 bases, with 16 bases between them. Per the germline V gene, CDR1 is MNHEY and CDR2 is SVGAGI. The CDR3 spans 14 residues. The CDR3 protein is CASSLSGRLDGYTF. In nucleotides, the CDR3 is TGTGCCAGCAGTCTCTCGGGGAGGCTCGATGGCTACACCTTC.

This clonotype was counted a few times. Since no conserved phenylalanine or tryptophan closes the CDR3, a read error is the likely cause. The gene calls are TRBV10-3 and TRBJ2-7; weak D call: TRBD1 (6 bases). The end of the DNA is better explained by TRBJ2-1, so the J call may be wrong. CDR1 is ENHRY and CDR2 is SYGVKD in the germline V gene. The CDR3 is 14 residues long. The DNA of the CDR3 is TGTGCCATCATGCCCTCCGCAGGGGACCACGAGCAGTTCTAC. Protein sequence: CAIMPSAGDHEQFY.

The sample holds many counts of this clonotype. The rearrangement joins TRBV3-1 to TRBJ2-3; 7 bases fit TRBD2. V lost 4 bases, J lost 2 bases, and 3 bases stayed unmatched. The CDR3 runs to 14 residues. The V gene's germline CDR1 is LGHDT and CDR2 YNNKEL (reference sequence). The DNA for the CDR3 is TGTGCCAGCAGCCGAGGACTAGACACAGATACGCAGTATTTT. The encoded protein is CASSRGLDTDTQYF.